What follows are 3 T cell receptor beta chains derived from one specimen sequenced in a study of beta chain features in type 1 diabetes. Overall study findings and caveats: Shortening that was moderate but significant affected the TCRB CDR3s of Type 1 diabetes patients in all four CD4+ subsets.

Their specific antigens are unknown. Of the isolated RNA, all was reverse transcribed, and so the sequenced material was expressed TCRB transcripts. Produced via immunoSEQ multiplex PCR; TCRdb's table is partial and in-frame only. The repertoire includes approximately 170,000 clones, about 8% of them detected once, and around 0.9% sits in the top ten. Sequenced material: central memory CD4+ T cells from blood. Every receptor here comes from a woman aged 35 to 49 with type 1 diabetes.

The CDR3, as DNA: TGTGCCAGCAGTGAAACTCGCGGGGGCACAGATACGCAGTATTTT. This codes for CASSETRGGTDTQYF. V gene TRBV2 combines with J gene TRBJ2-3; weak D call: TRBD2 (6 bases). With 2 bases removed from V and 1 base from J, the gap between germline ends came to 10 bases. Per the germline V gene, CDR1 is SNHLY and CDR2 is FYNNEI. This CDR3 region has 15 residues.

V is TRBV5-4 and J is TRBJ2-3; 14 bases agree with TRBD2. Germline CDR1 and CDR2: SGHNT and YYREEE (reference sequence). Trimming removed 4 bases from V and 5 bases from J; junction bases left unmatched: 6. The CDR3 consists of 16 residues. The CDR3 loop is CASSGRLAGGVDTQYF. CDR3 nucleotide sequence: TGTGCCAGCAGCGGGAGACTAGCGGGAGGGGTAGATACGCAGTATTTT.

In its sample, this clone was seen many times. The chain joins TRBV2 to TRBJ2-1, with a possible D match to TRBD2 (6 bases). The ends were cut back, 5 bases at V and 15 bases at J, with 14 bases in the middle. Germline V gene sequence: CDR1 SNHLY, CDR2 FYNNEI. The CDR3 covers 11 residues. CDR3 sequence reads: CASSLLAILFF. The CDR3 DNA is TGTGCCAGCAGTCTGCTAGCGATCCTGTTCTTC. The full variable domain, rest sourced from reference TRBV2 and TRBJ2-1, is EPEVTQTPSHQVTQMGQEVILRCVPISNHLYFYWYRQILGQKVEFLVSFYNNEISEKSEIFDDQFSVERPDGSNFTLKIRSTKLEDSAMYFCASSLLAILFFGPGTRLTVL.